In its sample, the clone carrying this T cell receptor beta chain was seen a few times. Its antigen remains unidentified. The trim removed 2 bases at V and 2 bases at J, leaving 3 bases unmatched. This CDR3 has 14 amino acids. Per germline, CDR1 SEHNR and CDR2 FQNEAQ (reference sequence). This sample is part of a study of T cell repertoires in cytomegalovirus infection. About the study: Well-studied HLA-B-restricted CMV epitopes were used in the study alongside recently identified HLA-C-restricted ones. General study points: HLA-C-restricted CMV clonotypes gave the most frequent clonotype in two of eight donors.

From the reads, TCRdb called clonotypes with MiXCR, one entry per CDR3 protein. The sample lists approximately 730,000 distinct CDR3 sequences, almost 30% occurring once. The genes are TRBV7-9 and TRBJ2-7, with 7 bases matching TRBD1. The specimen comprised cultured CD8+ T cells from PBMCs, sampled from culture after CMV antigen stimulation. This clonotype was sampled from a human donor in good health (CMV status not recorded). Some clones in this sample may be carry-over from other donors' samples. The CDR3 DNA follows: TGTGCCAGCAGCTTACGGGACAGCGCCTACGAGCAGTACTTC. This encodes CASSLRDSAYEQYF.